This TCR beta chain was recorded in a study of blood T cell repertoires in COVID-19. Cohorts were determined from participant-reported clinical history. Symptom resolution, clearance, or two negative PCRs marked donors in Cohort 3 as recovered. The CDR3 contains 13 residues. V gave up 1 base and J gave up 7 bases, with 11 bases separating them. CDR1 and CDR2 from the germline V gene are GTSNPN and SVGIG (reference sequence). TCRdb's table, derived via immunoSEQ multiplex PCR, lists solely in-frame clones and lacks some. The sample has some 490,000 clones; approximately 91% are singletons. The sequence was obtained from a woman aged 55-75 years who had recovered from COVID-19. The chain recombines TRBV30 with TRBJ1-5; no firm D call. Sequences were obtained from PBMCs or T cells enriched from blood (not recorded which). CDR3 sequence (DNA): TGTGCCTGGAGTGCAGGAAATGAGCAGCCCCAGCATTTT. Translating it yields CAWSAGNEQPQHF.